The 22 T cell receptor beta chains reported below all come from one sample, sequenced in a study of T cells in Graves' hyperthyroidism and ophthalmopathy (dated by TCRdb to the late 2010s). Libraries came from multiplex PCR. Sequenced using an Illumina HiSeq 2000. The TCR beta CDR3 regions were amplified from the RNA transcripts. A first-round RT-PCR of the TCR CDR3 used the HTBI primer set with the Qiagen OneStep RT-PCR kit. In-frame beta chains were kept once TCRdb had trimmed the public reads at Q25 with fastp and called clones with MiXCR. Identical CDR3 proteins give one entry, which carries the most common genes and DNA. The sample table holds around 440,000 distinct CDR3 sequences, of which around 14% were seen once. Of the sample, 13% to 15% falls within the top ten clones. The sequenced sample was blood. These receptors were collected from a woman aged 18-30 years with Graves' hyperthyroidism.

On this clonotype itself: A read error may be the cause here, since a much bigger clone is one base away. The rearrangement joins TRBV28 to TRBJ1-1, with D tentatively TRBD1 (5 bases). The CDR3 runs to 15 residues. CDR1 and CDR2 (germline): MDHEN, SYDVKM. The CDR3 region is CASTTRGETNTEASF. DNA of the CDR3: TGTGCCAGCACCACACGGGGGGAAACGAACACTGAAGCTTCCTTT.

This clonotype was seen many times. The gene calls are TRBV28 and TRBJ2-7; no definite D call. Deletions cut 6 bases from V and 9 bases from J, with 12 bases between. In germline, CDR1 is MDHEN, CDR2 SYDVKM. This CDR3 region has 11 residues. The CDR3 DNA reads TGTGCCAGCAGAGGGTATACGGTGCAGTACTTC. Protein product: CASRGYTVQYF.

This clonotype has a count of ten or more. The V gene is TRBV11-3, the J gene TRBJ2-1; TRBD1 matches 8 bases. Germline trimming cut 5 bases from V and 1 base from J; bases unmatched to any gene: 4. CDR1 SGHNT and CDR2 YENEEA come from the germline V gene. The CDR3 covers 15 residues. CDR3 loop: CASSPTGGSYNEQFF. The DNA for the CDR3 is TGTGCCAGCAGCCCAACAGGGGGATCCTACAATGAGCAGTTCTTC. The variable domain in full, with the rest retrieved from reference TRBV11-3 and TRBJ2-1, is EAGVVQSPRYKIIEKKQPVAFWCNPISGHNTLYWYLQNLGQGPELLIRYENEEAVDDSQLPKDRFSAERLKGVDSTLKIQPAELGDSAVYLCASSPTGGSYNEQFFGPGTRLTVL.

This clonotype was detected ten times or more. This sequence joins TRBV15 and TRBJ2-1; D is possibly TRBD1 (6 bases). The V gene lost 1 base and the J gene lost 8 bases, with 27 bases spanning the gap. CDR3 size: 19 residues. Germline lookup yields CDR1 LNHNV and CDR2 YYDKDF (reference sequence). CDR3 nucleotide sequence: TGTGCCACCAGCAGAGTGAGGGGGTTTAACAGCGTTCGTATCGATGAGCAGTTCTTC. This translates into CATSRVRGFNSVRIDEQFF.

This clonotype came up many times. The genes are TRBV12-3 or TRBV12-4 and TRBJ2-1; no firm D call. V lost 5 bases, J lost 10 bases, and 15 bases lay in between. CDR3 length: 13 residues. The CDR3 region has the DNA TGTGCCAGCAGTCCAACTTCTCCCCCCGAGCAGTTCTTC. Translation gives CASSPTSPPEQFF.

This clonotype appeared many times. The chain uses TRBV7-4 and TRBJ2-7; 12 positions match TRBD2. After removal of 0 bases from V and 5 bases from J, the junction contained 11 bases not matched to a gene. Germline values: CDR1 SGHVT, CDR2 SQSDAQ. The CDR3 runs to 18 residues. As DNA, the CDR3 is TGTGCCAGCAGCTTAGCGACCCTAGCGGGAGGGCCTTTGCACGAGCAGTACTTC. Protein product: CASSLATLAGGPLHEQYF.

Many counts were recorded for this clonotype. The V call is TRBV28, the J call TRBJ2-1, with 9 bases aligning to TRBD1. Germline CDR1 is MDHEN and CDR2 is SYDVKM. The V and J ends lost 3 bases and 11 bases, in that order; junction bases with no gene match: 11. The CDR3 runs 15 residues. The CDR3 sequence: CASSFLGQGGKKQFF. The CDR3 DNA reads as TGTGCCAGCAGTTTTCTGGGACAGGGAGGCAAGAAGCAGTTCTTC.

The chain employs TRBV19 and TRBJ2-1; 7 nucleotides match TRBD2. This CDR3 spans 16 amino acids. Germline loops: CDR1 LNHDA, CDR2 SQIVND (reference sequence). The trim removed 4 bases at V and 2 bases at J, leaving 8 bases unmatched. The CDR3 protein is CASSTGGTITYNEQFF. For the CDR3, the DNA is TGTGCCAGTAGTACCGGAGGGACTATCACCTACAATGAGCAGTTCTTC. The full variable domain, in which reference TRBV19 and TRBJ2-1 provide the parts outside the CDR3, is DGGITQSPKYLFRKEGQNVTLSCEQNLNHDAMYWYRQDPGQGLRLIYYSQIVNDFQKGDIAEGYSVSREKKESFPLTVTSAQKNPTAFYLCASSTGGTITYNEQFFGPGTRLTVL.

This clonotype was seen a few times. The gene calls are TRBV12-3 or TRBV12-4 and TRBJ2-6; D might be TRBD1 (5 bases). V was cut by 3 bases and J by 3 bases, with 6 bases left in between. CDR3 length equals 14 residues. CDR3 protein: CASSFRVGANVLTF. The DNA for the CDR3 is TGTGCCAGCAGTTTCAGGGTTGGGGCCAACGTCCTGACTTTC.

The rearrangement links TRBV5-4 to TRBJ1-1; D gene uncertain. The CDR3 spans 15 residues. The germline V gene has CDR1 SGHNT and CDR2 YYREEE (reference sequence). V was pared by 4 bases and J by 1 base, with 14 bases between. CDR3 sequence: CASSELNHTNTEAFF. CDR3 coding DNA: TGTGCCAGCAGCGAACTAAACCACACGAACACTGAAGCTTTCTTT.

This clonotype has a count of ten or more. The chain combines TRBV7-2 with TRBJ1-2; D uncertain. From germline, CDR1 is SGHTA and CDR2 FQGNSA. Trimming cost V 7 bases and J 4 bases, with 10 bases left between them. CDR3 length equals 12 residues. CDR3: CASKELGYGYTF. The CDR3 DNA follows: TGTGCCAGCAAAGAGCTAGGCTATGGCTACACCTTC.

This clonotype was observed many times. CDR3: CASSPYGQGAYEQYF. The CDR3 DNA reads TGTGCCAGCAGTCCCTATGGACAGGGGGCTTACGAGCAGTACTTC. This chain uses TRBV12-3 or TRBV12-4 with TRBJ2-7; 11 bases map to TRBD1. The CDR3 has 15 residues. With V trimmed by 5 bases and J by 4 bases, 7 bases remained unmatched.

This clonotype has just a few counts. V gene TRBV7-2 combines with J gene TRBJ1-3; no clear D. Trimming stripped 5 bases from V and 0 bases from J, with 11 bases between. The germline V gene encodes CDR1 SGHTA and CDR2 FQGNSA. The CDR3 extends over 15 amino acids. The CDR3 nucleotides are TGTGCCAGCAGCCCCGACCCGAGCTCTGGAAACACCATATATTTT. Its protein product is CASSPDPSSGNTIYF.

The table lists this clonotype with many counts. The chain links TRBV7-2 to TRBJ1-1; D not resolved. The CDR3 runs to 15 residues. Germline V gene data show CDR1 as SGHTA and CDR2 as FQGNSA. V was shortened by 4 bases and J by 0 bases, with 12 bases between the two germline ends. CDR3 region: CASSSRLRMNTEAFF. The CDR3 DNA reads TGTGCCAGCAGCTCCAGGCTCCGTATGAACACTGAAGCTTTCTTT.

This clonotype was found many times. J is TRBJ2-7 and V is TRBV27; no clear D gene. The germline V and J ends were trimmed by 6 bases and 0 bases, with 9 bases remaining between them. Germline CDR1 MNHEY, CDR2 SMNVEV (reference sequence). CDR3 length equals 13 residues. The CDR3, as DNA: TGTGCCAGCAGGTCCCGCGGCTCCTACGAGCAGTACTTC. It specifies CASRSRGSYEQYF.

This clonotype was found many times. The chain combines TRBV7-2 with TRBJ1-3, with a weak D call TRBD1 (6 bases). The CDR3 totals 17 residues. The V end was cut by 5 bases, the J end by 0 bases, with 17 bases between. Germline CDR1 SGHTA, CDR2 FQGNSA. CDR3 loop: CASSHSNRDNSGNTIYF. The DNA of the CDR3 is TGTGCCAGCAGCCACTCGAACCGGGACAACTCTGGAAACACCATATATTTT.

V is TRBV7-8 and J is TRBJ1-2; possibly TRBD1 for D (6 bases). In germline, CDR1 is SGHVS, CDR2 FQNEAQ. The CDR3 runs 14 residues. Trimming removed 1 base at V and 5 bases at J, with 11 bases between. CDR3 loop: CASSLGRDNYGYTF. The CDR3, as DNA: TGTGCCAGCAGCTTAGGCCGGGACAATTATGGCTACACCTTC.

This clonotype was seen repeatedly, ten times or more. V and J are TRBV6-1 and TRBJ2-5, with D possibly matching TRBD2 (6 bases). This CDR3 has 14 residues. Trimming left V 5 bases short and J 8 bases short, with 18 bases between. Germline V gives CDR1 MNHNS, CDR2 SASEGT. The CDR3 reads CASSRSSDYITQYF. In nucleotides, the CDR3 is TGTGCCAGCAGTCGCTCCTCGGACTACATAACCCAGTACTTC.

This clonotype came up many times. The chain combines TRBV20-1 with TRBJ2-7; 10 bases match TRBD1. The trim removed 0 bases at V and 4 bases at J, leaving 9 bases unmatched. Germline V CDR1 and CDR2: DFQATT, SNEGSKA (reference sequence). CDR3 length equals 16 residues. The CDR3 loop reads CSARDPGTGVRYEQYF. The CDR3 DNA reads as TGCAGTGCTAGAGATCCAGGGACAGGGGTTCGGTACGAGCAGTACTTC.

This clonotype was seen a handful of times. The CDR3 reads CATSSHPRGGYSYNEQFF. In DNA, the CDR3 is TGTGCCACCAGCTCCCACCCCCGCGGGGGGTACTCCTACAATGAGCAGTTCTTC. The gene calls are TRBV15 and TRBJ2-1; 8 nucleotides agree with TRBD2. Germline CDR1 reads LNHNV; CDR2 reads YYDKDF (reference sequence). The CDR3 has 18 amino acids. J was trimmed by 0 bases and V by 5 bases; bases with no gene match: 12. Full variable domain (rest looked up from reference TRBV15 and TRBJ2-1): DAMVIQNPRYQVTQFGKPVTLSCSQTLNHNVMYWYQQKSSQAPKLLFHYYDKDFNNEADTPDNFQSRRPNTSFCFLDIRSPGLGDTAMYLCATSSHPRGGYSYNEQFFGPGTRLTVL.

At least ten counts were recorded for this clonotype. The chain combines TRBV11-2 with TRBJ1-6; TRBD1 might be the D (5 bases). Trimming left V 6 bases short and J 6 bases short, with 12 bases between. CDR3 length: 14 amino acids. CDR1 and CDR2 from the germline V gene are SGHAT and FQNNGV. CDR3 nucleotides: TGTGCCAGCAGGTCAGGGTGGAGTAATTCACCCCTCCACTTT. Its protein is CASRSGWSNSPLHF.

The chain carries TRBV28 and TRBJ1-2; D is uncertain. The CDR3 extends over 12 amino acids. Germline CDR1 and CDR2: MDHEN and SYDVKM. V was clipped by 4 bases and J by 6 bases, with 9 bases between them. CDR3 amino acids: CASSYPGDGYTF. CDR3 nucleotide sequence: TGTGCCAGCAGTTACCCTGGAGATGGCTACACCTTC.